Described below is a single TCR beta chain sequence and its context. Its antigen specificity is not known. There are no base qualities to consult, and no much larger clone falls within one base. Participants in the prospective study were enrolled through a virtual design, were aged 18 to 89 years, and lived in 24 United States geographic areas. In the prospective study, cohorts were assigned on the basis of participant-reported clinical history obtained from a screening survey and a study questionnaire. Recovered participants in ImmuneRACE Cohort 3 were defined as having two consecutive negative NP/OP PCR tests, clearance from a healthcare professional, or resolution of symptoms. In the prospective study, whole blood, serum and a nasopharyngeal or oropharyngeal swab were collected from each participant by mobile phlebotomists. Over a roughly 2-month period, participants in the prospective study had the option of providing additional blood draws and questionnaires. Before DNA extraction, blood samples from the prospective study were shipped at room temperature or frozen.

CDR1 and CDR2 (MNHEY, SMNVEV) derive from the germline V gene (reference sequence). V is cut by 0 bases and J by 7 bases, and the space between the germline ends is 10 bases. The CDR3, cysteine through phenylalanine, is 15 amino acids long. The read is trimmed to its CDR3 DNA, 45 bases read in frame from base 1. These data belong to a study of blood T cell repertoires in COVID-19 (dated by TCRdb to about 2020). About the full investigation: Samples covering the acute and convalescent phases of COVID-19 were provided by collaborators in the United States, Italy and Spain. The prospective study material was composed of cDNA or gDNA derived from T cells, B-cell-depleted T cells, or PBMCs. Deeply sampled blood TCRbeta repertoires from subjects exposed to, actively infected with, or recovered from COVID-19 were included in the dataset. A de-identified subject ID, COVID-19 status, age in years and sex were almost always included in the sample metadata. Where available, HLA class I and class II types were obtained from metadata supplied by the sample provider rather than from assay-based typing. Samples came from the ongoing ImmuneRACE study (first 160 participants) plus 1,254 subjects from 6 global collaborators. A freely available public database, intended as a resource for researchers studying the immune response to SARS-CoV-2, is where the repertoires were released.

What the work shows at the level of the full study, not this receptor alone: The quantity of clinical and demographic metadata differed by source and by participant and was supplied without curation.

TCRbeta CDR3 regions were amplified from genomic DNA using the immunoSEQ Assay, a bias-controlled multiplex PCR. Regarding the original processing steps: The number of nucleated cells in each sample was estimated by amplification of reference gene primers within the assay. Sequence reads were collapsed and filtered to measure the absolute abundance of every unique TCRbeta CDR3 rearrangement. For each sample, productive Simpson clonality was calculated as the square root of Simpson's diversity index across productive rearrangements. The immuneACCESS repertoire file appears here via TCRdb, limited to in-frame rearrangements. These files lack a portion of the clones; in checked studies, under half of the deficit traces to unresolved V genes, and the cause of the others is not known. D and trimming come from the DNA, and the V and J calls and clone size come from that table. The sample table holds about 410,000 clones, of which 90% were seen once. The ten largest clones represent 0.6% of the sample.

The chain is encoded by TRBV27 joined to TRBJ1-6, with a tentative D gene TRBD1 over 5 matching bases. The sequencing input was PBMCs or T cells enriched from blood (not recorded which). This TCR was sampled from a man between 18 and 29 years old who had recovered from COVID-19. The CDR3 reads CASSLSGQSNSPLHF. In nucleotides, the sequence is TGTGCCAGCAGTTTATCGGGGCAATCCAATTCACCCCTCCACTTT.